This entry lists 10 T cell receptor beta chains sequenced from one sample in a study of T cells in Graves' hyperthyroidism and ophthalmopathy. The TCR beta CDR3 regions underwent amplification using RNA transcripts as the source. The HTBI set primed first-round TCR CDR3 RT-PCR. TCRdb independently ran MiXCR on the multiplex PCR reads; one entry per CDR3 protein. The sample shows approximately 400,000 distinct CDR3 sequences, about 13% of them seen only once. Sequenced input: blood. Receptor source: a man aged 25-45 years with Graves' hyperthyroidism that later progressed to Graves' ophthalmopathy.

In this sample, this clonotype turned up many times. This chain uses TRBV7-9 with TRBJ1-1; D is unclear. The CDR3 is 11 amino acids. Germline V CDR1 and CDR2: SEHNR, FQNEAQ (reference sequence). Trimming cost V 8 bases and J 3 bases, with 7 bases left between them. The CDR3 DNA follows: TGTGCCAGCGTAGAGGACACTGAAGCTTTCTTT. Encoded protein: CASVEDTEAFF.

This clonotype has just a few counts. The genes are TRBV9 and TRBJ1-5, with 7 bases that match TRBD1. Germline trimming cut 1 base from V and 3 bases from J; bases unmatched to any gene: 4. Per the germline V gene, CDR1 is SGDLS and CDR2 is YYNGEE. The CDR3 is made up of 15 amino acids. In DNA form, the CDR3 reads TGTGCCAGCAGCGTAACTGGACAGGACAATCAGCCCCAGCATTTT. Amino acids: CASSVTGQDNQPQHF. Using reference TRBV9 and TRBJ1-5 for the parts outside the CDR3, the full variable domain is DSGVTQTPKHLITATGQRVTLRCSPRSGDLSVYWYQQSLDQGLQFLIQYYNGEERAKGNILERFSAQQFPDLHSELNLSSLELGDSALYFCASSVTGQDNQPQHFGDGTRLSIL.

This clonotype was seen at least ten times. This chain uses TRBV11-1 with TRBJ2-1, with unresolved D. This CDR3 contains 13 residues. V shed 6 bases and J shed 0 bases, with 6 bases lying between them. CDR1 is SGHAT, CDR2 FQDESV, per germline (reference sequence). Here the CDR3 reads CASRDSSYNEQFF. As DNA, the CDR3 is TGTGCCAGCAGGGATAGCTCCTACAATGAGCAGTTCTTC.

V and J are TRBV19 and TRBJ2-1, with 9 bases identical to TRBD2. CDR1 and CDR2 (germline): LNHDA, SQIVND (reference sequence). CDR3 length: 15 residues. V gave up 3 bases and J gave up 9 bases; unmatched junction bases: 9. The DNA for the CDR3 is TGTGCCAGTAGTATCGGTATAGCGGGAGCGGGTGAGCAGTTCTTC. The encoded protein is CASSIGIAGAGEQFF. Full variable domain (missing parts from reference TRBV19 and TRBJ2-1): DGGITQSPKYLFRKEGQNVTLSCEQNLNHDAMYWYRQDPGQGLRLIYYSQIVNDFQKGDIAEGYSVSREKKESFPLTVTSAQKNPTAFYLCASSIGIAGAGEQFFGPGTRLTVL.

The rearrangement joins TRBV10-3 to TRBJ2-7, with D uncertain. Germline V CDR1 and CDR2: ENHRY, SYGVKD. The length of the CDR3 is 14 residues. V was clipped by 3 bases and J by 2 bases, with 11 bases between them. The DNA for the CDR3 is TGTGCCATCAGTGACCCCGAGAGGACCTACGAGCAGTACTTC. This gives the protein CAISDPERTYEQYF.

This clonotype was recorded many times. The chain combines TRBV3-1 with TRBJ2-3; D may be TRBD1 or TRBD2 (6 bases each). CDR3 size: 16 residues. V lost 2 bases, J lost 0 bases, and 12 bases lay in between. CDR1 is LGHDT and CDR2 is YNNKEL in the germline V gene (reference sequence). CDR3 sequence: CASSQLSGASTDTQYF. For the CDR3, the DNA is TGTGCCAGCAGCCAATTGTCGGGGGCCAGCACAGATACGCAGTATTTT.

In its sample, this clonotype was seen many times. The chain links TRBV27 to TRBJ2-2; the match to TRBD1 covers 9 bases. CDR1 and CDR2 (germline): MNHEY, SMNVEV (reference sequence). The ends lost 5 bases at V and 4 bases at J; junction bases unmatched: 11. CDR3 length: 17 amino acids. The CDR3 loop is CASSPLPGTGRTGELFF. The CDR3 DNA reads TGTGCCAGCAGTCCACTACCCGGGACAGGGCGCACCGGGGAGCTGTTTTTT.

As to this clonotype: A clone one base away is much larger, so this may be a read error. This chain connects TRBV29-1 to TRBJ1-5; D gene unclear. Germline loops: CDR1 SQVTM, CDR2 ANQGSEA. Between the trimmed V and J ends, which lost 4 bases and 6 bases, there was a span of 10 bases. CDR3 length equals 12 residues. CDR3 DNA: TGCAGCGTTGGTGAGGTCGGTCAGCCCCAGCATTTT. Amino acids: CSVGEVGQPQHF.

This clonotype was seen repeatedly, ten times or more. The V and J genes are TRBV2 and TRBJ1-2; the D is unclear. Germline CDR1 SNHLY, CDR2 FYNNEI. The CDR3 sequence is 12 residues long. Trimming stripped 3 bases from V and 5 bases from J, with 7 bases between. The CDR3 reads CASSEGGYGYTF. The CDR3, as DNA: TGTGCCAGCAGTGAGGGAGGGTATGGCTACACCTTC.

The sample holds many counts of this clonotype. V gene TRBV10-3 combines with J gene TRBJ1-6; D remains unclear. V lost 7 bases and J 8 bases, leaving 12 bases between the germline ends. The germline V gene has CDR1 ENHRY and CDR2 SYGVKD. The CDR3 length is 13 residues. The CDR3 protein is CAIKRGEDSPLHF. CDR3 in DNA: TGTGCCATCAAACGGGGAGAGGATTCACCCCTCCACTTT.